These 20 T cell receptor beta chains originate from one sample sequenced in a study of beta chain features in type 1 diabetes. Isolated RNA was reverse transcribed in full, so expressed TCRB transcripts were sequenced. Assay: immunoSEQ multiplex PCR; the TCRdb copy retains only in-frame clones and omits some. The sample lists hundreds of thousands of clones, more than 13% occurring once. For these receptors, no antigen is known. Whole-study findings and limits: Shorter TCRB CDR3s, moderately but significantly so, were found in Type 1 diabetes patients in all four CD4+ subsets.

The sequencing input was naive CD4+ T cells from blood. Source of these receptors: a man aged 18-30 years with type 1 diabetes.

The chain combines TRBV6-5 with TRBJ2-5; D is perhaps TRBD1 (5 bases). TRBJ2-7 matches the DNA end more closely, so the J call is doubtful. CDR1 and CDR2 from the germline V gene are MNHEY and SVGAGI. CDR3 length equals 12 residues. The CDR3 DNA is TGTGCCAGCAGCCCTACAGGCCACGAGCAGTACTTC. Translation gives CASSPTGHEQYF.

This clone has only a few counts. The chain employs TRBV9 and TRBJ2-7; TRBD2 matches at 8 bases. The CDR3 totals 17 residues. V trimming: 0 bases; J trimming: 3 bases; junction bases outside the gene matches: 11. Per germline, CDR1 SGDLS and CDR2 YYNGEE. CDR3: CASSVASERGPRYEQYF. In nucleotides, the CDR3 is TGTGCCAGCAGCGTAGCGTCCGAGCGGGGGCCCCGCTACGAGCAGTACTTC.

The chain couples TRBV4-1 to TRBJ1-5; D gene uncertain. The CDR3 is 14 amino acids. Germline V gene data show CDR1 as MGHRA and CDR2 as YSYEKL. The V and J ends lost 0 bases and 5 bases respectively, with 8 bases between them. The CDR3 DNA sequence: TGCGCCAGCAGCCAAGATGGGTCTGATCAGCCCCAGCATTTT. Protein product: CASSQDGSDQPQHF.

The chain couples TRBV6-4 to TRBJ1-1; tentative D call: TRBD1 (5 bases). Germline V gene data show CDR1 as MRHNA and CDR2 as SNTAGT. This CDR3 region has 14 residues. Trimming removed 6 bases from V and 1 base from J, with 12 bases in between. In DNA, the CDR3 is TGTGCCAGCAGCCTATATACAGGGAACACTGAAGCTTTCTTT. This sequence encodes CASSLYTGNTEAFF.

This clone was counted a few times. The rearrangement joins TRBV5-4 to TRBJ2-5, with D maybe TRBD1 (5 bases). Between the trimmed V and J ends, which lost 0 bases and 10 bases, there was a span of 10 bases. Per germline, CDR1 SGHNT and CDR2 YYREEE (reference sequence). The CDR3 has 12 amino acids. The CDR3 DNA reads as TGTGCCAGCAGCTTGGAGGAAGGGGACCAGTACTTC. This gives the protein CASSLEEGDQYF.

The table lists this clone with a few counts. J is TRBJ1-2 and V is TRBV5-6; TRBD1 matches 7 bases. V shed 3 bases and J 3 bases; nucleotides not matched to a gene: 2. The CDR3 consists of 13 residues. Germline V CDR1 and CDR2: SGHDT, YYEEEE. The DNA for the CDR3 is TGTGCCAGCAGCTGGGACAGCGACTATGGCTACACCTTC. It yields the protein CASSWDSDYGYTF.

The chain links TRBV18 to TRBJ2-7; possibly TRBD2 for D (5 bases). Germline CDR1 reads KGHSH; CDR2 reads LQKENI. V dropped 3 bases and J dropped 7 bases, with 16 bases sitting between them. The CDR3 has 14 residues. CDR3 in amino acids: CASSPGEPRGEQYF. CDR3 DNA: TGTGCCAGCTCACCTGGGGAACCCCGCGGGGAGCAGTACTTC.

The chain links TRBV7-2 to TRBJ2-7, with 9 bases matching TRBD1. The CDR3 covers 15 residues. Germline CDR1 and CDR2: SGHTA and FQGNSA. Trimming at V came to 4 bases and at J to 0 bases, leaving 4 bases not matched to a gene. The CDR3, as DNA: TGTGCCAGCAGCTCCGGACAGGGGAGCTCCTACGAGCAGTACTTC. This gives the protein CASSSGQGSSYEQYF.

This chain connects TRBV19 to TRBJ1-5; D ambiguous. Germline V gene lookup returns CDR1 LNHDA and CDR2 SQIVND (reference sequence). The CDR3 contains 13 residues. V lost 2 bases and J lost 7, with 9 bases in between. In DNA, the CDR3 is TGTGCCAGTAGTATACAGGAACTCCAGCCCCAGCATTTT. Amino acid sequence: CASSIQELQPQHF.

The chain recombines TRBV28 with TRBJ2-7, with a possible D match to TRBD2 (6 bases). The V gene's germline CDR1 is MDHEN and CDR2 SYDVKM. Between the trimmed V and J ends, which lost 8 bases and 4 bases, there was a span of 18 bases. CDR3 size: 14 residues. The DNA for the CDR3 is TGTGCCAGCGGAGGCCTAGGGAGGTGGTACGAGCAGTACTTC. It yields the protein CASGGLGRWYEQYF.

The table lists this clone with a few counts. No DNA is shown, since the ends of the CDR3 on it are uncertain; the CDR3 is the one TCRdb lists. This chain uses TRBV7-2 with TRBJ2-2; TRBD2 is taken as the D call from the table, unchecked against the DNA. Germline-derived CDR1 and CDR2 are SGHTA and FQGNSA. The CDR3 is 14 residues long, ends included. The CDR3 protein is CASSLGLRAGELFF.

This clone was seen a few times. The chain has TRBV4-1 and TRBJ2-7; D remains unclear. CDR1 and CDR2 from the germline V gene are MGHRA and YSYEKL. V lost 1 base and J lost 2, with 12 bases in between. The CDR3 runs to 15 residues. The CDR3 DNA sequence: TGCGCCAGCAGCCAAGTGACGTTGGTAACCTACGAGCAGTACTTC. Its protein is CASSQVTLVTYEQYF.

On this clone itself: In the same sample, other DNA sequences code for this CDR3. The gene calls are TRBV29-1 and TRBJ2-4; D call uncertain. The CDR3 contains 15 residues. V was shortened by 3 bases and J by 7 bases, with 19 bases between the two germline ends. Germline V CDR1 and CDR2: SQVTM, ANQGSEA. CDR3 coding DNA: TGCAGCGTTGATGGAGCAGGTAATAGCCCTAACATTCAGTACTTC. This codes for CSVDGAGNSPNIQYF.

The chain uses TRBV5-4 and TRBJ2-7; 7 nucleotides align to TRBD1. Germline V gene lookup returns CDR1 SGHNT and CDR2 YYREEE (reference sequence). This CDR3 has 16 amino acids. The junction had 12 bases not matched to a gene; V was cut back by 3 bases and J by 3 bases. The CDR3: CASSSGTGTVDYEQYF. Here the CDR3 DNA reads TGTGCCAGCAGCTCAGGAACCGGGACAGTCGACTACGAGCAGTACTTC.

This clone was observed a handful of times. This chain uses TRBV5-1 with TRBJ1-2; no clear D. The CDR3 sequence is 12 residues long. Trimming stripped 0 bases from V and 11 bases from J, with 11 bases between. Looked up from germline, CDR1 is SGHRS and CDR2 is YFSETQ. CDR3 protein: CASSLEQQPYTF. CDR3 nucleotides: TGCGCCAGCAGCTTGGAGCAGCAGCCATACACCTTC.

This clone turned up a few times. This chain uses TRBV19 with TRBJ2-1; 7 bases are a match to TRBD1. V lost 6 bases and J lost 9; bases outside the gene matches: 8. This CDR3 comprises 13 residues. Germline V CDR1 and CDR2: LNHDA, SQIVND (reference sequence). The CDR3 DNA reads as TGTGCCAGTAGAGAACAGGGGTCAGGTGAGCAGTTCTTC. Encoded protein: CASREQGSGEQFF.

This clone was counted between two and nine times. V is TRBV29-1 and J is TRBJ1-3; D might be TRBD1 (6 bases). Per germline, CDR1 SQVTM and CDR2 ANQGSEA. CDR3 length: 13 residues. V gave up 5 bases and J gave up 4 bases, with 12 bases separating them. The CDR3 here is CSVRAGAGNTIYF. CDR3 nucleotides: TGCAGCGTTAGGGCAGGGGCGGGAAACACCATATATTTT.

This rearrangement joins TRBV30 to TRBJ2-7; D perhaps matches TRBD2 (6 bases). The CDR3 covers 12 residues. Trimming pared 1 base from V and 10 bases from J, leaving 14 bases between. CDR1 is GTSNPN and CDR2 is SVGIG in the germline V gene (reference sequence). CDR3 in DNA: TGTGCCTGGAGTGGGGTAGCGGCCCGCCAGTACTTC. Residues: CAWSGVAARQYF.

V usage is TRBV9 and J usage is TRBJ1-3; D is unclear. Trimming shortened V by 3 bases and J by 0 bases, and 10 bases separated the two germline ends. Looked up from germline, CDR1 is SGDLS and CDR2 is YYNGEE. The CDR3 extends over 15 amino acids. The CDR3 reads CASSDLVSSGNTIYF. Here the CDR3 DNA reads TGTGCCAGCAGCGACTTAGTTAGCTCTGGAAACACCATATATTTT.

The genes are TRBV18 and TRBJ1-2; weak D call: TRBD1 (5 bases). V lost 3 bases and J 4 bases, leaving 15 bases between the germline ends. The CDR3 is made up of 15 amino acids. Germline-derived CDR1 and CDR2 are KGHSH and LQKENI. CDR3 sequence (DNA): TGTGCCAGCTCACCTATTTCGGGACGGGCCTATGGCTACACCTTC. Its translation: CASSPISGRAYGYTF. Filled out from reference TRBV18 and TRBJ1-2, the complete variable domain reads NAGVMQNPRHLVRRRGQEARLRCSPMKGHSHVYWYRQLPEEGLKFMVYLQKENIIDESGMPKERFSAEFPKEGPSILRIQQVVRGDSAAYFCASSPISGRAYGYTFGSGTRLTVV.